The 24 T cell receptor beta chains presented below share a single source sample, sequenced in a study of metastatic and nonmetastatic thyroid tumors. No patient had received any treatment before thyroid surgery. TCRdb re-called clones from the PCR reads using MiXCR. The repertoire includes around 21,000 clones, more than 20% of them detected once, and 71% sits in the top ten. Sequencing was done on a sample of blood. These receptors were taken from a male donor with papillary thyroid cancer or a benign thyroid nodule (not recorded which). Some clones in this sample may be carry-over from other donors' samples.

In the case of this clone: It may be a read error: a sequence one base away is much more abundant. The chain carries TRBV18 and TRBJ2-3, with no clear D. The CDR3 sequence is 16 residues long. Germline assignment: CDR1 KGHSH and CDR2 LQKENI. CDR3 residues: CANSPGESSFTDTQYF. For the CDR3, the DNA is TGTGCCAACTCACCCGGCGAATCTTCTTTCACAGATACGCAGTATTTT.

This clone was observed at least ten times. V is TRBV10-1 and J is TRBJ1-5; D might be TRBD1 (5 bases). This CDR3 has 16 residues. V was pared by 3 bases and J by 0 bases, with 12 bases between. Germline CDR1 WNHNN, CDR2 SYGVQD (reference sequence). As DNA, the CDR3 is TGCGCCAGCAGTGAATGGGGGGAGTATAGCAATCAGCCCCAGCATTTT. Translating it yields CASSEWGEYSNQPQHF.

This clone was detected once. V usage is TRBV12-3 or TRBV12-4 and J usage is TRBJ2-1; 11 nucleotides agree with TRBD2. The CDR3 is 14 amino acids. J was trimmed by 6 bases and V by 11 bases; bases with no gene match: 9. The CDR3 coding sequence is TGTGCCGCCCCCCTAGCGGGAGGAGGCAATGAGCAGTTCTTC. Its protein is CAAPLAGGGNEQFF.

This clone was seen many times. This sequence joins TRBV29-1 and TRBJ2-5; D might be TRBD1 (5 bases). Per germline, CDR1 SQVTM and CDR2 ANQGSEA. The CDR3 has 12 residues. Trimming pared 4 bases from V and 1 base from J, leaving 7 bases between. The CDR3 bases are TGCAGCGTTGCGACAGCCCAAGAGACCCAGTACTTC. It specifies CSVATAQETQYF.

This clone was detected a few times. The V gene is TRBV24-1, the J gene TRBJ2-5; TRBD1 matches at 9 bases. J lost 5 bases, V lost 4 bases, and 7 bases had no gene match. This CDR3 contains 15 residues. Per the germline V gene, CDR1 is KGHDR and CDR2 is SFDVKD. The CDR3 loop reads CATSEGQGLWETQYF. CDR3 coding DNA: TGTGCCACCAGTGAGGGACAGGGTCTTTGGGAGACCCAGTACTTC.

With regard to this clone: As the CDR3 is not closed by the conserved phenylalanine or tryptophan, this likely results from a read error. This rearrangement joins TRBV2 to TRBJ1-2; unclear D gene. The germline CDR1 and CDR2 sequences are SNHLY and FYNNEI. The CDR3 has 13 amino acids. The CDR3 bases are TGTGCCAGCAGTTACGACACGAACTCTGGCTACACCTGC. Its protein product is CASSYDTNSGYTC.

The genes are TRBV20-1 and TRBJ2-2; maybe TRBD1 (6 bases). From germline, CDR1 is DFQATT and CDR2 SNEGSKA (reference sequence). The germline V and J ends were trimmed by 3 bases and 7 bases, with 12 bases remaining between them. The CDR3 consists of 13 residues. CDR3 bases: TGCAGTGCTAGCTTCAGGGGCGGCGGGGAGCTGTTTTTT. This sequence encodes CSASFRGGGELFF.

The genes are TRBV24-1 and TRBJ2-3, with 8 positions matching TRBD2. The CDR3 loop spans 15 amino acids. J gave up 2 bases and V 1 base, and 1 base lay outside the gene matches. Germline CDR1 reads KGHDR; CDR2 reads SFDVKD. The CDR3 sequence: CATSDLAGDTDTQYF. CDR3 DNA: TGTGCCACCAGTGATTTAGCGGGGGACACAGATACGCAGTATTTT.

This clone showed up just a few times. The genes are TRBV24-1 and TRBJ2-3; weak D call: TRBD2 (5 bases). This CDR3 has 13 amino acids. Germline loops: CDR1 KGHDR, CDR2 SFDVKD. V lost 4 bases to trimming and J lost 4 bases, with 8 bases between them. CDR3 amino acids: CATSEQLADTQYF. The CDR3 coding sequence is TGTGCCACCAGTGAACAACTAGCAGATACGCAGTATTTT.

This clone was counted many times. V usage is TRBV5-1 and J usage is TRBJ2-3; 16 bases fit TRBD2. V trimming: 3 bases; J trimming: 6 bases; junction bases outside the gene matches: 4. In germline, CDR1 is SGHRS, CDR2 YFSETQ. This CDR3 spans 16 amino acids. The CDR3 DNA sequence: TGCGCCAGCAGCTCAACGGGACTAGCGGGAGGGGATACGCAGTATTTT. As protein: CASSSTGLAGGDTQYF.

Remarks on this clone: Possible read error: a much larger clone is one base away. CDR3 nucleotide sequence: TGTGCCACCGTCAGAGATTTGGAAGGTGTCGCTTTCTTT. This sequence encodes CATVRDLEGVAFF. The chain carries TRBV15 and TRBJ1-1; D is uncertain. Trimming cost V 8 bases and J 11 bases, with 21 bases left between them. Per germline, CDR1 LNHNV and CDR2 YYDKDF (reference sequence). The CDR3 covers 13 residues.

This clone was detected many times. The chain links TRBV12-3 or TRBV12-4 to TRBJ2-1; D possibly matches TRBD1 or TRBD2 (5 bases each). Trimming stripped 5 bases from V and 0 bases from J, with 11 bases between. The CDR3 contains 15 residues. CDR3: CASSHWGSSYNEQFF. In DNA form, the CDR3 reads TGTGCCAGCAGTCACTGGGGGTCCTCCTACAATGAGCAGTTCTTC.

The chain couples TRBV20-1 to TRBJ2-1, with D possibly matching TRBD2 (6 bases). The V end lost 0 bases, the J end lost 6 bases, and 12 bases lay between the germline ends. This CDR3 comprises 14 residues. Germline V gene lookup returns CDR1 DFQATT and CDR2 SNEGSKA (reference sequence). CDR3 bases: TGCAGTGCTAGAGATGAGGGAGCGGGCAATGAGCAGTTCTTC. This sequence encodes CSARDEGAGNEQFF.

The chain has TRBV7-2 and TRBJ1-2, with D tentatively TRBD1 (6 bases). In germline, CDR1 is SGHTA, CDR2 FQGNSA. Trimming left V 4 bases short and J 8 bases short, with 14 bases between. The CDR3 loop spans 13 amino acids. The CDR3 DNA is TGTGCCAGCAGCTCCCACACAGGGAGCGGCTACACCTTC. It codes for CASSSHTGSGYTF.

This clone showed up many times. V and J are TRBV15 and TRBJ2-5, with 8 bases fitting TRBD1. V lost 5 bases, J lost 4 bases, and 6 bases stayed unmatched. CDR3 length equals 14 residues. Germline CDR1 and CDR2: LNHNV and YYDKDF (reference sequence). As DNA, the CDR3 is TGTGCCACCAGCCGAGGACAGGGAAGAGAGACCCAGTACTTC. Encoded protein: CATSRGQGRETQYF. Full variable domain (outside the CDR3, taken from reference TRBV15 and TRBJ2-5): DAMVIQNPRYQVTQFGKPVTLSCSQTLNHNVMYWYQQKSSQAPKLLFHYYDKDFNNEADTPDNFQSRRPNTSFCFLDIRSPGLGDTAMYLCATSRGQGRETQYFGPGTRLLVL.

This clone was seen at least ten times. The chain uses TRBV7-9 and TRBJ2-7; no clear D. This CDR3 spans 12 amino acids. Looked up from germline, CDR1 is SEHNR and CDR2 is FQNEAQ (reference sequence). V gave up 5 bases and J gave up 3 bases, with 8 bases separating them. CDR3 bases: TGTGCCAGCAGCCGAACCTTCTACGAGCAGTACTTC. Encoded protein: CASSRTFYEQYF.

This chain uses TRBV5-1 with TRBJ1-2, with a weak D call TRBD1 (6 bases). The CDR3 is 13 residues long. Trimming took off 4 bases at V and 8 bases at J, with 15 bases between the two ends. Germline CDR1 reads SGHRS; CDR2 reads YFSETQ. The CDR3 sequence is CASSPGTLKGYTF. CDR3 bases: TGCGCCAGCAGCCCCGGGACACTGAAAGGCTACACCTTC.

This clone was seen ten or more times. This rearrangement joins TRBV10-1 to TRBJ2-7; TRBD1 agrees at 10 bases. Losses at the gene ends were 3 bases for V and 3 bases for J; bases not matched to a gene: 5. The CDR3 length is 15 residues. Germline V gene lookup returns CDR1 WNHNN and CDR2 SYGVQD (reference sequence). The chain's CDR3 is CASSDPGQGLYEQYF. CDR3 sequence (DNA): TGCGCCAGCAGTGACCCGGGACAGGGGCTCTACGAGCAGTACTTC.

V and J are TRBV24-1 and TRBJ2-2; D remains unclear. Trimming stripped 3 bases from V and 2 bases from J, with 9 bases between. The CDR3 spans 15 residues. Germline CDR1 reads KGHDR; CDR2 reads SFDVKD. CDR3 sequence reads: CATSDPGRNTGELFF. CDR3 sequence (DNA): TGTGCCACCAGTGATCCGGGTCGAAACACCGGGGAGCTGTTTTTT.

This clone was detected ten times or more. The junction departs from germline at one end; a sequencing error may be responsible. The chain employs TRBV28 and TRBJ2-2; TRBD1 agrees at 7 bases. CDR3 length: 17 amino acids. Germline V gene sequence: CDR1 MDHEN, CDR2 SYDVKM. This chain's CDR3 is CASNLSAGTANTGELFF. CDR3 sequence (DNA): TGTGCCAGCAATTTATCCGCCGGGACAGCGAACACCGGGGAGCTGTTTTTT.

This clone appeared many times. The chain carries TRBV24-1 and TRBJ2-4; 7 bases map to TRBD2. This CDR3 comprises 16 residues. Germline V gives CDR1 KGHDR, CDR2 SFDVKD. Trimming at V came to 5 bases and at J to 5 bases, leaving 11 bases not matched to a gene. The CDR3 bases are TGTGCCACCAGTGTAGGTGGCGGGAGTCAGGAAAACATTCAGTACTTC. Translation gives CATSVGGGSQENIQYF.

The chain uses TRBV19 and TRBJ2-3; 10 bases match TRBD1. The germline gives CDR1 LNHDA, CDR2 SQIVND (reference sequence). CDR3 length: 14 residues. Losses at the gene ends were 5 bases for V and 4 bases for J; bases not matched to a gene: 3. In nucleotides, the CDR3 is TGTGCCAGTAGTCCGACAGGGGGCGCAGATACGCAGTATTTT. Amino acids: CASSPTGGADTQYF.

This clone was observed a handful of times. The rearrangement joins TRBV19 to TRBJ1-6; unclear D gene. This CDR3 has 14 residues. The ends were cut back, 3 bases at V and 5 bases at J, with 8 bases in the middle. CDR1 LNHDA and CDR2 SQIVND come from the germline V gene (reference sequence). The CDR3: CASSMKWDNSPLHF. CDR3 coding DNA: TGTGCCAGTAGTATGAAGTGGGATAATTCACCCCTCCACTTT.

This clone was seen repeatedly, ten times or more. The gene calls are TRBV9 and TRBJ2-7, with D unclear. The CDR3 runs 12 residues. From germline, CDR1 is SGDLS and CDR2 YYNGEE. Deletions cut 3 bases from V and 6 bases from J, with 10 bases between. This chain's CDR3 is CASSANMFEQYF. The CDR3 coding sequence is TGTGCCAGCAGCGCCAATATGTTCGAGCAGTACTTC.